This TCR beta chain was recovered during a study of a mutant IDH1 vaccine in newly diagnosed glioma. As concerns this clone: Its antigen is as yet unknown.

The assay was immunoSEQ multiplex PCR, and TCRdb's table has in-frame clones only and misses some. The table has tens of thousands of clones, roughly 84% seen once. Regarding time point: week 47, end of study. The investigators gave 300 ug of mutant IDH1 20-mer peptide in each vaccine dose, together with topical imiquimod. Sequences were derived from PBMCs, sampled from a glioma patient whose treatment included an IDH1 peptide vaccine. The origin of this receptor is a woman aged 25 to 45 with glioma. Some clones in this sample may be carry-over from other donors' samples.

CDR3 nucleotide sequence: TGTGCCAGCAGCGTAGGACAGCAGCCAAATCAGCCCCAGCATTTT. Protein sequence: CASSVGQQPNQPQHF. This chain links TRBV9 with TRBJ1-5; possibly TRBD1 for D (5 bases). The CDR3 runs to 15 residues. Trimming took off 0 bases at V and 4 bases at J, with 11 bases between the two ends. Germline CDR1 and CDR2: SGDLS and YYNGEE.